These 17 T cell receptor beta chains originate from one sample sequenced in a study of blood T cells in healthy people across ages. Together with a sample-barcoded 5' primer, a J-beta primer mix was included in a second PCR lasting roughly 6 to 12 cycles. TCRdb re-analysed the 5' RACE reads in MiXCR, keeping a single row per CDR3 protein. The table lists 650,000 to 1,000,000 distinct CDR3 sequences, 46% of them singletons, with 15% to 20% in the top ten. Sequences were obtained from blood. The receptors were sampled from an elderly man in good health.

This chain joins TRBV7-2 and TRBJ2-6; D unresolved. V lost 4 bases to trimming and J lost 0 bases, with 13 bases between them. CDR1 is SGHTA and CDR2 is FQGNSA in the germline V gene. The CDR3 is made up of 17 amino acids. The CDR3 reads CASSSTNIASGANVLTF. The CDR3 coding sequence is TGTGCCAGCAGCTCTACAAACATCGCCTCTGGGGCCAACGTCCTGACTTTC.

The V gene is TRBV20-1, the J gene TRBJ2-7; TRBD2 aligns across 9 bases. Germline-derived CDR1 and CDR2 are DFQATT and SNEGSKA (reference sequence). The CDR3 loop spans 17 amino acids. V shed 0 bases and J 10 bases; nucleotides not matched to a gene: 19. CDR3 residues: CSARELAGILAKNLQYF. The CDR3 bases are TGCAGTGCTAGAGAACTAGCGGGTATACTAGCCAAAAACCTTCAGTACTTC.

The chain combines TRBV4-1 with TRBJ2-2; D remains unclear. Germline V gene data show CDR1 as MGHRA and CDR2 as YSYEKL. Deletions cut 5 bases from V and 8 bases from J, with 12 bases between. The CDR3 has 13 amino acids. CDR3 amino acids: CASSKNQGGELFF. Here the CDR3 DNA reads TGCGCCAGCAGCAAAAACCAAGGGGGGGAGCTGTTTTTT.

This clonotype is a singleton in its sample. The chain links TRBV12-3 or TRBV12-4 to TRBJ2-7; 7 bases are a match to TRBD1. Losses at the gene ends were 5 bases for V and 6 bases for J; bases not matched to a gene: 7. The length of the CDR3 is 13 residues. CDR3 sequence: CASSEQGFGEQYF. The CDR3 nucleotides are TGTGCCAGCAGTGAACAGGGGTTCGGCGAGCAGTACTTC.

This sequence joins TRBV30 and TRBJ2-1, with D unclear. TRBJ2-7 explains the end of the DNA better; the J call may be wrong. CDR3 length: 15 amino acids. Germline V CDR1 and CDR2: GTSNPN, SVGIG (reference sequence). The CDR3 nucleotides read TGTGCCTGGAGTGTAGAAGTTCCTTCCTACAATGAGCAGTACTTC. Amino acids: CAWSVEVPSYNEQYF.

This clonotype has only one observation. The junction departs from the called germline gene at one end, perhaps through a read error. J is TRBJ2-1 and V is TRBV20-1; TRBD2 matches 9 bases. The CDR3 has 15 amino acids. Germline assignment: CDR1 DFQATT and CDR2 SNEGSKA (reference sequence). CDR3 protein: CSAPRLAVNYNERFF. CDR3 nucleotides: TGCAGTGCTCCACGACTAGCGGTAAACTACAATGAGCGGTTCTTC.

This CDR3 reads CASSNFVRDLQETQYF. Here the CDR3 DNA reads TGTGCCAGCAGCAATTTCGTCCGGGACCTCCAAGAGACCCAGTACTTC. This chain uses TRBV21-1 with TRBJ2-5; the DNA was not compared with TRBD1, the D call given in the table. TRBV21-1 is assigned pseudogene status. The CDR3 runs 16 residues.

This clonotype came up a few times. The rearrangement links TRBV13 to TRBJ2-7; D is perhaps TRBD1 or TRBD2 (5 bases each). The length of the CDR3 is 15 residues. V lost 5 bases and J 5 bases, leaving 19 bases between the germline ends. Germline CDR1 PRHDT, CDR2 FYEKMQ (reference sequence). CDR3 region: CASSGYSGTPDEQYF. CDR3 sequence (DNA): TGTGCCAGCAGCGGCTATTCCGGGACCCCAGACGAGCAGTACTTC.

V usage is TRBV12-5 and J usage is TRBJ1-5; D remains unclear. CDR1 is LGHNT and CDR2 is FRNRAP in the germline V gene. CDR3 length: 14 residues. With 2 bases removed from V and 1 base from J, the gap between germline ends came to 6 bases. The DNA for the CDR3 is TGTGCTAGTGGTTTGTGGGGAAGCAATCAGCCCCAGCATTTT. Amino acid sequence: CASGLWGSNQPQHF.

This clonotype occurred many times. The gene calls are TRBV29-1 and TRBJ2-5; TRBD2 matches 7 bases. The junction had 8 bases not matched to a gene; V was cut back by 8 bases and J by 2 bases. The length of the CDR3 is 13 residues. Germline CDR1 and CDR2: SQVTM and ANQGSEA. This CDR3 is CSHPTGGQETQYF. The CDR3 nucleotides are TGCAGCCACCCTACCGGGGGGCAAGAGACCCAGTACTTC.

As regards this clonotype: The junction departs from germline at one end; a sequencing error may be responsible. CDR3 DNA: TGCGCCGGCAGCGGTCAGGAGTTCAATGAGCAGTTCTTC. Translation: CAGSGQEFNEQFF. The chain carries TRBV5-1 and TRBJ2-1, with D possibly TRBD2 on 5 matching bases. Germline V gives CDR1 SGHRS, CDR2 YFSETQ. This CDR3 is 13 amino acids long.

The J gene is TRBJ2-7, the V gene TRBV2; tentative D call: TRBD2 (5 bases). CDR1 is SNHLY and CDR2 is FYNNEI in the germline V gene. V was cut by 5 bases and J by 0 bases, with 14 bases left in between. This CDR3 is 15 amino acids long. CDR3 sequence: CASSYREKSSYEQYF. The CDR3, as DNA: TGTGCCAGCAGTTACCGGGAAAAAAGCTCCTACGAGCAGTACTTC.

The chain carries TRBV14 and TRBJ2-5, with TRBD2 matching 15 bases. Germline values: CDR1 SGHDN, CDR2 FVKESK. The V segment lost 7 bases and the J segment 11 bases; nucleotides outside the gene matches: 11. The CDR3 spans 15 residues. In DNA form, the CDR3 reads TGTGCCAGCACCCGGACTAGCGGGAGGGTCAATGAGCAGTACTTC. Its translation: CASTRTSGRVNEQYF.

This clonotype was detected ten times or more. This chain uses TRBV7-2 with TRBJ1-5; 7 nucleotides line up with TRBD1. Germline assignment: CDR1 SGHTA and CDR2 FQGNSA. The CDR3 consists of 14 residues. V was pared by 5 bases and J by 4 bases, with 5 bases of the junction left unmatched. CDR3 coding DNA: TGTGCCAGCAGCCTAGACAGGGCGAATCAGCCCCAGCATTTT. Its translation: CASSLDRANQPQHF.

V is TRBV18 and J is TRBJ1-1; D is undetermined. Germline CDR1 KGHSH, CDR2 LQKENI. The V gene lost 6 bases and the J gene lost 0 bases, with 17 bases spanning the gap. This CDR3 is built from 16 residues. In DNA form, the CDR3 reads TGTGCCAGCTCCCCAGCTATGGGCAATATGAACACTGAAGCTTTCTTT. It encodes CASSPAMGNMNTEAFF.

This rearrangement joins TRBV29-1 to TRBJ2-7; D remains unclear. The J call may be wrong; the DNA end is better matched by TRBJ2-5. Germline V gives CDR1 SQVTM, CDR2 ANQGSEA. This CDR3 comprises 13 residues. The CDR3 reads CSVEDRAEGTQYF. The CDR3 nucleotides are TGCAGCGTTGAAGATCGGGCAGAAGGGACCCAGTACTTC.

This clonotype appeared many times. This chain uses TRBV6-6 with TRBJ1-5; D is perhaps TRBD1 (6 bases). The CDR3 covers 14 residues. The V gene's germline CDR1 is MNHNY and CDR2 SVGAGI (reference sequence). Trimming took 2 bases from V and 7 from J, leaving 12 bases between them. This chain's CDR3 is CASSYNPGAQPQHF. The CDR3 DNA reads TGTGCCAGCAGTTACAATCCGGGGGCACAGCCCCAGCATTTT.